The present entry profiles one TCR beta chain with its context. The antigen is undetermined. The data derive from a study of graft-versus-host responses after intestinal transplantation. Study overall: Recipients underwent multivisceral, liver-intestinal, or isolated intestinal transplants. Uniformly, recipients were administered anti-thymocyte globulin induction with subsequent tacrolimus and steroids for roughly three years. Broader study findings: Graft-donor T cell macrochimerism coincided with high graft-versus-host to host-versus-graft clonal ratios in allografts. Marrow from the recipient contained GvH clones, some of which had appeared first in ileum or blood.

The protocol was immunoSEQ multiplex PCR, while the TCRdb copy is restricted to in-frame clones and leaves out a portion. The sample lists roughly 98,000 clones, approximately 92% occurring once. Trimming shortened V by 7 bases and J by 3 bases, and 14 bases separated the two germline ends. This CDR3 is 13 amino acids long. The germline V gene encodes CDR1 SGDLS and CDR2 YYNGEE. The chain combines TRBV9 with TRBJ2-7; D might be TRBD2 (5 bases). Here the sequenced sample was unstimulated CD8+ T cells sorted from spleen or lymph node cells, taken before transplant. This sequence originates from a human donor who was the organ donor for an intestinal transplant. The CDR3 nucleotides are TGTGCCAGCGAAATGAGGACTCGCTACGAGCAGTACTTC. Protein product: CASEMRTRYEQYF.